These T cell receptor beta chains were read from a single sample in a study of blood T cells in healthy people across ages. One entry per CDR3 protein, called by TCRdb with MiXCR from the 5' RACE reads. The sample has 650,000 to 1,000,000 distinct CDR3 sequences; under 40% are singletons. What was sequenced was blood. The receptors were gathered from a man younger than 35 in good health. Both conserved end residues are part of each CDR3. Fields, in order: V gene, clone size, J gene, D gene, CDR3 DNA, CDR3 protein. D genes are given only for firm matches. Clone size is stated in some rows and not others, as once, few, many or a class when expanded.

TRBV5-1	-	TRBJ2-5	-	TGCGCCAGCAGCTTGAGTTTCGGGGCAGCATATGAGCAGTACTTC	CASSLSFGAAYEQYF
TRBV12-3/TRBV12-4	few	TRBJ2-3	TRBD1	TGTGCCAGCAGTTACTCCGAGGCGGGACAGGGGACAGATACGCAGTATTTT	CASSYSEAGQGTDTQYF
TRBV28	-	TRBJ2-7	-	TGTGCCAGCAGTTTATGGGGTTCTTACGAGCAGTACTTC	CASSLWGSYEQYF
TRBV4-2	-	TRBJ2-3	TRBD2	TGTGCCAGCAGCCAGCCTGGGACTAGCGGGCGCACAGATACGCAGTATTTT	CASSQPGTSGRTDTQYF
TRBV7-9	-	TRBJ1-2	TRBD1	TGTGCCAGCAGCTCTGTGAGGGGGCCCGATGGCTACACCTTC	CASSSVRGPDGYTF
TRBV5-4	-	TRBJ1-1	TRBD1	TGTGCCAGCAGCTCGACGGGACAGAAGAACACTGAAGCTTTCTTT	CASSSTGQKNTEAFF
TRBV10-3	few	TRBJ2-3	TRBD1	TGTGCCATCAGTGAGGTGGACAGGGAGGTCACAGATACGCAGTATTTT	CAISEVDREVTDTQYF
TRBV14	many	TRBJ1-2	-	TGTGCCAGCAGCCAAAAAGGGACTCCCAGCTATGGCTACACCTTC	CASSQKGTPSYGYTF
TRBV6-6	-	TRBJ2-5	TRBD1	TGTGCCAGCAATATAGGGACAGGGGAGGAGACCCAGTACTTC	CASNIGTGEETQYF
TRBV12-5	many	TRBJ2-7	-	TGTGCTAGTGGGGCCACCTCTTACGAGCAGTACTTC	CASGATSYEQYF
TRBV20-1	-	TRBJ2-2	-	TGCAGTGCTAGTCTTGGGCAGGACGGGGAGCTGTTTTTT	CSASLGQDGELFF
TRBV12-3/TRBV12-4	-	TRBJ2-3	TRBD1	TGTGCCAGCAGTGCGGACAGGGGGAGCACAGATGCGCAGTATTTT	CASSADRGSTDAQYF
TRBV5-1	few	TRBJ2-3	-	TGCGCCAGCAGCGTGGTCCCAAATACAAATCGGGATACGCAGTATTTT	CASSVVPNTNRDTQYF
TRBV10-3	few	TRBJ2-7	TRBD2	TGTGCCATCGGGACTAGCTCCTACAATGAGCAGTACTTC	CAIGTSSYNEQYF
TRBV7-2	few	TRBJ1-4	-	TGTGCCAGCAGCTTAGGGTGGAACAGGGCTCGGGTTATTAATGAAAAACTGTTTTTT	CASSLGWNRARVINEKLFF
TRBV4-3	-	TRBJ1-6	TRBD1	TGCGCCAGCAGCCCGGGACAGGCGTCCAATTCACCCCCCCACTTT	CASSPGQASNSPPHF
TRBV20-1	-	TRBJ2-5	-	TGCAGTGCTAGGCCCCATCTTCGGGGGGCCATATCGACCGGGCAGTACTTC	CSARPHLRGAISTGQYF
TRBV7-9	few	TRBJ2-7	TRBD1	TGTGCCAGCAGCTCCCGACAGGGGGTAGGCTACGAGCAGTACTTC	CASSSRQGVGYEQYF
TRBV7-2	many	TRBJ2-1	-	TGTGCCAGCCGAGTCCGGGTTTTAATCAATGAGCAGTTCTTC	CASRVRVLINEQFF
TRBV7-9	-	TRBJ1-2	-	TGTGCCAGCAGCCCAGTGGAGGCGAACGGCGGCTACACCTTC	CASSPVEANGGYTF
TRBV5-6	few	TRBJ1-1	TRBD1	TGTGCCAGCAGCTTGGTAGACAGGGAAGAGACTGAAGCTTTCTTT	CASSLVDREETEAFF
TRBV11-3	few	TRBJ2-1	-	TGTGCCAGCAGCTTAGTTCCCGCGGCGGGGACCTACAATGAGCAGTTCTTC	CASSLVPAAGTYNEQFF
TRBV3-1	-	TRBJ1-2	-	TGTGCCAGCAGCCCCTACGGAACCTATGGCTACACCTTC	CASSPYGTYGYTF
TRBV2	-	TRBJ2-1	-	TGTGCCAGCAGTGAATTCCATGAGCAGTTCTTC	CASSEFHEQFF
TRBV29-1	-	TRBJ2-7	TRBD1	TGCAGCGTTGCCGAACAGGGGGCTACCGAGCAGTACTTC	CSVAEQGATEQYF
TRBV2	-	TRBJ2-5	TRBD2	TGTGCCAGCAGTAAAAGCGGGGGGGAGTACAATGAGCAGTACTTC	CASSKSGGEYNEQYF
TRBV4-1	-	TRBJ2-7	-	TGCGCCAGCAGCCAAGATCTATTAGGAACGAGCTCCTACAATGAGCAGTACTTC	CASSQDLLGTSSYNEQYF
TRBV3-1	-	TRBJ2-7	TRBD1	TGTGCCAGCAGCCTATTCAACAGGGGGCTAGACGAGCAGTACTTC	CASSLFNRGLDEQYF
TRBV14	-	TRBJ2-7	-	TGTGCCAGCAGCCAACTTGGAACAGTGCAGCAGTACTTC	CASSQLGTVQQYF
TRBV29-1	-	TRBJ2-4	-	TGCAGCGTTGAGGCAGTTTCCAAAAACGTTCAGTACTTC	CSVEAVSKNVQYF
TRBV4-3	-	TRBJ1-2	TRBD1	TGCGCCAGCAGCCAAGATCCCTCCCACAGGGGGAATAAGGGCTACACCTTC	CASSQDPSHRGNKGYTF
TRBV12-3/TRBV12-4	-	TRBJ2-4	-	TGTGCCAGTCGCGAGCGGGTAAATGCCAAAAACATTCAGTACTTC	CASRERVNAKNIQYF
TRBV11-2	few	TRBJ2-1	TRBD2	TGTGCCAGCAGCTCCCTAGCGGGGACCACCTACAATGAGCAGTTCTTC	CASSSLAGTTYNEQFF
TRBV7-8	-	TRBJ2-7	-	TGTGCCAGCAGCTTAGGAGGGCTCGAGCAGTACTTC	CASSLGGLEQYF
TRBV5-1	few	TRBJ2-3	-	TGCGCCAGCAGCTTGGTATTCAGGGGACCAGATACGCAGTATTTT	CASSLVFRGPDTQYF
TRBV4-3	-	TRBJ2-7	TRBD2	TGCGCCAGCAGCGGCGTTCGTCCGGGGGGGCGTACGAACAATGAGCAGTACTTC	CASSGVRPGGRTNNEQYF
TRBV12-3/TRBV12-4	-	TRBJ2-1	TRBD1	TGTGCCAGCAGTGGGGGGACAGGGGTGAGCTCCTACAATGAGCAGTTCTTC	CASSGGTGVSSYNEQFF
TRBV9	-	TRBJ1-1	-	TGTGCCTGCAGCGTTGGCAGCATGAACTCTGAAGCTTTCTTT	CACSVGSMNSEAFF
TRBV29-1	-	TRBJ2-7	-	TGCAGCGTTGCAGGCAGGGACTCCTACAATGAGCAGTACTTC	CSVAGRDSYNEQYF